This entry is about one T cell receptor (beta chain). Its specificity is not known. The sample is drawn from a study of graft-versus-host responses after intestinal transplantation. Study results and limitations: Early declines in HvG clones that occurred post-transplant were associated with peak circulating GvH clone levels.

In germline, CDR1 is SGHRS, CDR2 YFSETQ. This CDR3 region has 16 residues. V was clipped by 4 bases and J by 7 bases; unmatched bases: 10. The data were produced by immunoSEQ multiplex PCR, yet TCRdb's version contains in-frame clones alone and is incomplete. The sample has 60,000 or so clones; roughly 89% are singletons. The receptor was isolated from a human patient who received an intestinal transplant, so some T cells may come from the graft donor. This specimen consisted of PBMCs, obtained around 120 days after intestinal transplantation. This chain joins TRBV5-1 and TRBJ2-3; TRBD1 agrees at 12 bases. CDR3 residues: CASSIPGTGGTNTQYF. In nucleotides, the CDR3 is TGCGCCAGCAGCATCCCCGGGACAGGGGGCACGAATACGCAGTATTTT.